This TCR beta chain is from a study of blood T cell repertoires in COVID-19. In the study overall: Donors in the United States, Italy and Spain gave samples during acute or convalescent COVID-19.

The authors' processing: Reference gene primer amplification yielded estimated nucleated cell counts. Clones were read by immunoSEQ multiplex PCR, and TCRdb kept only the in-frame ones, dropping some. V and J calls and clone size are as listed in that table; D and trimming were resolved from the DNA. The sample consists of a few hundred thousand clones, approximately 85% of them appearing once. This receptor was taken from a human donor in a cohort sampled during active COVID-19. The sample comprised peripheral blood.

The CDR3 protein is CASRWKSLVRQDPYYEQYF. CDR3 DNA sequence: TGTGCAAGTCGTTGGAAAAGCCTAGTGCGACAGGACCCCTACTACGAGCAGTACTTC. The chain recombines TRBV12-2 with TRBJ2-7; the table's D gene call, TRBD1, was not cross checked with the DNA. TRBV12-2 is designated a pseudogene. The CDR3 runs 19 residues.